The 20 T cell receptor beta chains listed next were all sequenced from one sample in a study of tissue T cells after allogeneic stem cell transplantation. Time point denoted: mouse harvest day 7 after allogeneic transplant. Each mouse received 10^7 T-cell-depleted marrow cells plus 10^6 splenic CD5+ T cells by tail vein. Method: immunoSEQ multiplex PCR; TCRdb's copy keeps in-frame clones and lacks some. This table holds about 11,000 clones, about two fifths found once. Source material: skin. These receptors were taken from a female BALB/c mouse given C57BL/6 T cells with graft-versus-host disease after an allogeneic hematopoietic cell transplant.

For this clone: The genes and germline here are from mouse. The read comes to an end 1 residue before the CDR3 does, leaving the germline J gene to fill in the end. The chain couples TRBV3 to TRBJ2-7, with TRBD2 matching 12 bases. The CDR3 covers 13 residues. Trimming took 5 bases from V and 5 from J; bases not matched to a gene: 1. CDR1 is SNHLY and CDR2 is FYNGKV in the germline V gene (reference sequence). This CDR3 is CASSRLGGHEQYF. The CDR3 bases that were read are TGTGCCAGCAGCCGACTGGGGGGGCATGAACAGTAC.

This clone was seen more than once but under ten times. The genes and germline here are from mouse. The read ends 1 residue shy of where the CDR3 ends; the end is completed using the germline J gene. This chain links TRBV19 with TRBJ2-1; 9 positions match TRBD2. The CDR3 sequence is 15 residues long. Germline trimming cut 1 base from V and 1 base from J; bases unmatched to any gene: 0. Germline assignment: CDR1 FNHDT and CDR2 SITEND (reference sequence). The DNA read from the CDR3 is TGTGCCAGCAGTATAACTGGGGGGAACTATGCTGAGCAGTTC. Translating gives CASSITGGNYAEQF. The whole CDR3 protein is CASSITGGNYAEQFF.

A few counts support this clone. Mouse gene names apply. The read ends 1 residue early relative to the CDR3; the germline J gene fills the gap. The chain employs TRBV26 and TRBJ2-1, with D uncertain. The germline V gene has CDR1 KGHPV and CDR2 FQNQEV (reference sequence). The V end lost 2 bases, the J end lost 1 base, and 6 bases lay between the germline ends. The CDR3 runs 14 residues. CDR3 residues: CASSLRANYAEQFF. The covered CDR3 bases are TGTGCCAGCAGTCTGAGGGCGAACTATGCTGAGCAGTTC.

Concerning this clone itself: Mouse gene names apply. The read ends 1 residue before the CDR3 terminus; that terminus is restored from the germline J gene. The rearrangement links TRBV1 to TRBJ2-5; D gene ambiguous. The germline V and J ends were trimmed by 5 bases and 0 bases, with 3 bases remaining between them. The CDR3 contains 12 residues. The V gene's germline CDR1 is NSQYPW and CDR2 LRSPGD (reference sequence). The DNA read from the CDR3 is TGCACCTGCAGTTTTAACCAAGACACCCAGTAC. Its protein product is CTCSFNQDTQY. The full CDR3 protein reads CTCSFNQDTQYF.

Regarding this clone: Each gene name is a mouse one. CDR3 DNA (partial): TGTGCCAGCAAGACAGGGATGGACACCCAGTAC. Protein: CASKTGMDTQY. The whole CDR3 sequence reads CASKTGMDTQYF. The chain recombines TRBV26 with TRBJ2-5, with TRBD1 identical over 7 bases. The DNA ends 1 residue before the CDR3 does, and the rest of the CDR3 is filled in from the germline J gene. The CDR3 totals 12 residues. V was clipped by 7 bases and J by 6 bases; unmatched bases: 4. Germline-derived CDR1 and CDR2 are KGHPV and FQNQEV (reference sequence).

Only a few counts were recorded for this clone. The gene symbols are mouse symbols. The read terminates 1 residue ahead of where the CDR3 ends, so the germline J gene completes it. The chain employs TRBV26 and TRBJ1-5; D perhaps matches TRBD1 (5 bases). CDR3 length: 13 amino acids. V was clipped by 3 bases and J by 5 bases, with 8 bases between them. CDR1 and CDR2 (germline): KGHPV, FQNQEV (reference sequence). Partial CDR3 DNA: TGTGCCAGCAGTCTCGACAGATACCAGGCTCCGCTT. As protein: CASSLDRYQAPL. In full, the CDR3 is CASSLDRYQAPLF.

On this clone: Germline and genes: mouse. The sequence runs out 1 residue before the end of the CDR3; the remainder is reconstructed from the germline J gene. J is TRBJ2-5 and V is TRBV1, with D possibly matching TRBD1 (6 bases). This CDR3 comprises 13 residues. Trimming pared 3 bases from V and 6 bases from J, leaving 10 bases between. The germline V gene encodes CDR1 NSQYPW and CDR2 LRSPGD (reference sequence). The sequenced part of the CDR3 DNA is TGCACCTGCAGTGCCAGGGGAAGGGACACCCAGTAC. This gives the protein CTCSARGRDTQY. The whole CDR3 is CTCSARGRDTQYF. The full variable domain, its missing parts supplied by reference TRBV1 and TRBJ2-5, is VTLLEQNPRWRLVPRGQAVNLRCILKNSQYPWMSWYQQDLQKQLQWLFTLRSPGDKEVKSLPGADYLATRVTDTELRLQVANMSQGRTLYCTCSARGRDTQYFGPGTRLLVL.

Points on this clone: The listed genes are named as in mouse. The read ends 1 residue early relative to the CDR3; the germline J gene fills the gap. The chain carries TRBV19 and TRBJ2-4; D gene ambiguous. V lost 1 base to trimming and J lost 0 bases, with 6 bases between them. Germline V lookup: CDR1 FNHDT, CDR2 SITEND (reference sequence). This CDR3 is built from 14 residues. The CDR3 loop is CASSIRYSQNTLYF. Incomplete CDR3 DNA: TGTGCCAGCAGTATACGGTATAGTCAAAACACCTTGTAC.

As for this clone: The listed genes are named as in mouse. The CDR3 extends 1 residue past the end of the read, so its final part is completed from the germline J gene. The V and J genes are TRBV3 and TRBJ2-2, with a weak D call TRBD1 (6 bases). Germline CDR1 SNHLY, CDR2 FYNGKV (reference sequence). This CDR3 has 14 residues. The V and J ends lost 5 bases and 4 bases respectively, with 11 bases between them. The covered CDR3 bases are TGTGCCAGCAGCCCCGACAGGCCCACCGGGCAGCTCTAC. It yields the protein CASSPDRPTGQLY. The whole CDR3 sequence is CASSPDRPTGQLYF.

Concerning this clone: Gene names are the mouse ones. From the germline J gene comes the end of the CDR3, since the read stops 1 residue before it. V is TRBV3 and J is TRBJ2-4; the match to TRBD1 covers 8 bases. The CDR3 extends over 14 amino acids. Germline V CDR1 and CDR2: SNHLY, FYNGKV (reference sequence). V trimming: 6 bases; J trimming: 0 bases; junction bases outside the gene matches: 2. The CDR3 spells CASRGQDSQNTLYF. CDR3 bases read: TGTGCCAGCAGGGGACAGGATAGTCAAAACACCTTGTAC. Variable domain in full (rest from reference TRBV3 and TRBJ2-4): GPKVLQIPSHQIIDMGQMVTLNCDPVSNHLYFYWYKQILGQQMEFLVNFYNGKVMEKSKLFKDQFSVERPDGSYFTLKIQPTALEDSAVYFCASRGQDSQNTLYFGAGTRLSVL.

Comments on this clone: Gene names denote mouse genes. The DNA ends 1 residue before the CDR3 does, and the rest of the CDR3 is filled in from the germline J gene. The V and J genes are TRBV3 and TRBJ2-5; 9 bases agree with TRBD2. CDR1 is SNHLY, CDR2 FYNGKV, per germline (reference sequence). The V segment lost 1 base and the J segment 5 bases; nucleotides outside the gene matches: 1. The CDR3 is 14 amino acids. Partial CDR3 DNA: TGTGCCAGCAGCTTAGTCTGGGGGGGAGACACCCAGTAC. Translating gives CASSLVWGGDTQY. The full CDR3 sequence reads CASSLVWGGDTQYF. Together with reference TRBV3 and TRBJ2-5, the CDR3 gives the full variable domain: GPKVLQIPSHQIIDMGQMVTLNCDPVSNHLYFYWYKQILGQQMEFLVNFYNGKVMEKSKLFKDQFSVERPDGSYFTLKIQPTALEDSAVYFCASSLVWGGDTQYFGPGTRLLVL.

This clone was seen only a few times. Germline and genes here are mouse. The read comes to an end 1 residue before the CDR3 does, leaving the germline J gene to fill in the end. The chain joins TRBV3 to TRBJ2-7; D remains ambiguous. Germline loops: CDR1 SNHLY, CDR2 FYNGKV (reference sequence). Trimming removed 0 bases at V and 0 bases at J, with 6 bases between. This CDR3 contains 14 residues. The CDR3 loop reads CASSLARSSYEQYF. The CDR3 DNA, read in part, is TGTGCCAGCAGCTTAGCGCGAAGCTCCTATGAACAGTAC.

With regard to this clone: Here the gene names and germline are mouse. CDR3 sequence reads: CASSPQGFNQDTQYF. The CDR3 bases that were read are TGTGCCAGCTCTCCTCAGGGTTTTAACCAAGACACCCAGTAC. The rearrangement links TRBV12-1 to TRBJ2-5; D perhaps matches TRBD1 (5 bases). The read falls 1 residue short of the CDR3 end, and the missing part is taken from the germline J gene. The CDR3 runs 15 residues. V was shortened by 2 bases and J by 0 bases, with 11 bases between the two germline ends. Germline V gene lookup returns CDR1 SGHSN and CDR2 HYEKVE.

With respect to this clone: Mouse germline and gene names are used. The CDR3 is cut off 1 residue early in the read; its end comes from the germline J gene. Other DNA sequences in the sample encode the same CDR3. The chain employs TRBV26 and TRBJ2-2; 11 nucleotides align to TRBD2. This CDR3 is 16 amino acids long. After removal of 2 bases from V and 4 bases from J, the junction contained 3 bases not matched to a gene. The germline CDR1 and CDR2 sequences are KGHPV and FQNQEV (reference sequence). Partial CDR3 DNA: TGTGCCAGCAGTCTGCGGACTGGGGGGCCCACCGGGCAGCTCTAC. Translation: CASSLRTGGPTGQLY. The whole CDR3 region reads CASSLRTGGPTGQLYF.

By share of the sample, this clone is medium-sized. Gene names refer to mouse genes. The part of the CDR3 DNA that was read is TGTGCCAGCAGTCTGTGGGACAGGGCAAACTCCGACTACACC. Translating it yields CASSLWDRANSDYT. The entire CDR3 protein reads CASSLWDRANSDYTF. V usage is TRBV26 and J usage is TRBJ1-2, with 9 bases fitting TRBD1. The read halts 1 residue ahead of the CDR3 end, with the missing end drawn from the germline J gene. CDR3 length: 15 amino acids. V lost 1 base and J lost 0; bases outside the gene matches: 0. Germline assignment: CDR1 KGHPV and CDR2 FQNQEV (reference sequence).

Judged by abundance, this clone is medium-sized. Gene names and germline match the mouse. The sequence runs out 1 residue before the end of the CDR3; the remainder is reconstructed from the germline J gene. V gene TRBV23 combines with J gene TRBJ2-7; TRBD2, the table's D call, was not compared with the DNA. Germline V gene lookup returns CDR1 KGHTA and CDR2 FQNQQP. CDR3 length: 14 amino acids. CDR3 sequence: CSSSQFSGGDEQYF. Partial CDR3 DNA: TGCTCCAGCAGTCAATTCTCTGGGGGGGATGAACAGTAC.

With respect to this clone: Gene and germline names: mouse. The read is 1 residue too short to cover the CDR3 end, so that end is filled in from the germline J gene. The V call is TRBV26, the J call TRBJ1-6; 8 bases match TRBD1. TRBJ1-6 is recorded as an ORF, its role being uncertain. Per germline, CDR1 KGHPV and CDR2 FQNQEV (reference sequence). The CDR3 sequence is 12 residues long. J gave up 13 bases and V 5 bases, and 4 bases lay outside the gene matches. Incomplete CDR3 DNA: TGTGCCAGCAGTAAGACAGGGGTCCCCCTCTAC. Translation gives CASSKTGVPLY. The CDR3, in full, reads CASSKTGVPLYF.

About this clone itself: Germline and genes here are mouse. The CDR3 end is not reached by the read, which stops 1 residue before it; the germline J gene fills it in. This same CDR3 is encoded by further DNA sequences in the sample. The V and J genes are TRBV3 and TRBJ2-7, with 11 positions matching TRBD2. This CDR3 contains 14 residues. Unmatched junction bases numbered 4, after V lost 5 bases and J lost 4 bases. The germline V gene encodes CDR1 SNHLY and CDR2 FYNGKV (reference sequence). CDR3 amino acids: CASSPGTGGYEQYF. Incomplete CDR3 DNA: TGTGCCAGCAGCCCCGGGACTGGGGGTTATGAACAGTAC.

As for this clone: The gene symbols are mouse symbols. The CDR3 protein is CASIQGSPLYF. The CDR3 bases that were read are TGTGCCAGCATTCAGGGATCGCCCCTCTAC. This chain connects TRBV13-3 to TRBJ1-6; a possible D gene is TRBD1 (5 bases). The read terminates 1 residue before the CDR3 end, so the remaining end is supplied by the germline J gene. TRBJ1-6 is labeled an ORF, and its function is uncertain. The V and J ends lost 6 bases and 10 bases respectively, with 8 bases between them. Germline V gene lookup returns CDR1 NNHDY and CDR2 SYVADS. The CDR3 consists of 11 residues.

On this clone: Mouse germline and gene names are used. The CDR3 end falls 1 residue outside the read, so it is completed with the germline J gene. This chain joins TRBV26 and TRBJ2-7; TRBD2 matches 10 bases. J was trimmed by 7 bases and V by 0 bases; bases with no gene match: 6. The CDR3 totals 15 residues. Germline V lookup: CDR1 KGHPV, CDR2 FQNQEV (reference sequence). Partial CDR3 DNA: TGTGCCAGCAGTCTGTCCCCTGGGGGGGCGCTCGAACAGTAC. It yields the protein CASSLSPGGALEQY. In full, the CDR3 is CASSLSPGGALEQYF.